This TCR beta chain was sequenced for a study of yellow fever vaccine responses in identical twins. CDR3 size: 16 residues. Germline values: CDR1 LGHDT, CDR2 YNNKEL (reference sequence). V lost 0 bases to trimming and J lost 0 bases, with 9 bases between them. General study points: Reportedly, the T cell response mounted by twins to vaccine seemed partly convergent, partly personalized.

As for this clonotype: No antigen is known for it.

TCRdb reprocessed the RT-PCR reads with MiXCR, giving one entry per CDR3 protein. The sample carries about 4,000 distinct CDR3 sequences, 70% to 90% recorded once. Sequenced here: T cells from blood (PBMCs), unsorted or a sorted subset (not recorded which), sampled before or after yellow fever vaccination (not recorded which). This sequence joins TRBV3-1 and TRBJ2-1; D is undetermined. This clonotype was sampled from a woman aged 18-35 years who received the yellow fever vaccine. CDR3 protein: CASSQEFYRSYNEQFF. The CDR3 DNA follows: TGTGCCAGCAGCCAAGAATTCTACCGCTCCTACAATGAGCAGTTCTTC.